A single sample gave rise to the 5 T cell receptor beta chains below, sequenced in a study of cytomegalovirus exposure and HLA in healthy donors. PCR was performed using 60 Vbeta and 13 Jbeta primers. TCRdb's table, derived via immunoSEQ multiplex PCR, lists solely in-frame clones and lacks some. The table for this sample gives about 120,000 clones. Sequenced sample: PBMCs. These receptors were collected from a man aged 35 to 55 in good health and CMV-seropositive.

The V call is TRBV5-6, the J call TRBJ2-7; 9 nucleotides align to TRBD1. The CDR3 consists of 16 residues. Germline lookup yields CDR1 SGHDT and CDR2 YYEEEE. The J segment lost 5 bases and the V segment lost 4 bases, leaving 13 bases of the junction unmatched. As DNA, the CDR3 is TGTGCCAGCAGCGGAATGGACAGGGGTTTCCCCCACGAGCAGTACTTC. It is translated as CASSGMDRGFPHEQYF.

The CDR3 reads CASSFPKGQNTEAFF. The CDR3 region has the DNA TGTGCCAGCAGCTTCCCCAAGGGACAGAACACTGAAGCTTTCTTT. The chain employs TRBV5-4 and TRBJ1-1; tentatively, D is TRBD1 (6 bases). Germline V gene sequence: CDR1 SGHNT, CDR2 YYREEE (reference sequence). The germline V and J ends were trimmed by 2 bases and 1 base, with 12 bases remaining between them. CDR3 length: 15 residues.

The rearrangement uses TRBV29-1 and TRBJ2-7; TRBD1 matches 11 bases. Trimming cost V 4 bases and J 0 bases; bases outside gene matches: 5. Per the germline V gene, CDR1 is SQVTM and CDR2 is ANQGSEA. The CDR3 has 15 residues. CDR3 residues: CSVAMGTGGSYEQYF. CDR3 bases: TGCAGCGTTGCCATGGGGACAGGGGGCTCCTACGAGCAGTACTTC.

The chain employs TRBV2 and TRBJ2-7; no clear D. V shed 7 bases and J shed 2 bases, with 12 bases lying between them. The CDR3 has 13 amino acids. The germline V gene has CDR1 SNHLY and CDR2 FYNNEI. The CDR3 region is CASKYSMTYEQYF. The DNA for the CDR3 is TGTGCCAGCAAGTATAGTATGACCTACGAGCAGTACTTC. The variable domain in full, with the rest retrieved from reference TRBV2 and TRBJ2-7, is EPEVTQTPSHQVTQMGQEVILRCVPISNHLYFYWYRQILGQKVEFLVSFYNNEISEKSEIFDDQFSVERPDGSNFTLKIRSTKLEDSAMYFCASKYSMTYEQYFGPGTRLTVT.

V and J are TRBV6-1 and TRBJ2-5, with 9 nucleotides matching TRBD1. Germline V gene data show CDR1 as MNHNS and CDR2 as SASEGT. The CDR3 consists of 14 residues. V was clipped by 4 bases and J by 5 bases; unmatched bases: 5. Here the CDR3 reads CASSVSTGGETQYF. For the CDR3, the DNA is TGTGCCAGCAGTGTATCGACAGGGGGGGAGACCCAGTACTTC.